Shown below are 32 T cell receptor beta chains from a single sample sequenced in a study of T cells in Graves' hyperthyroidism and ophthalmopathy. Authors of the study amplified TCR beta CDR3 regions from RNA transcripts. HTBI primers were the set used in a first-round RT-PCR of the TCR CDR3. MiXCR was run by TCRdb on the multiplex PCR reads, yielding one entry per CDR3 protein. The data hold some 530,000 distinct CDR3 sequences, with approximately 23% observed a single time. Sample: blood. These receptors were obtained from a woman aged 70-85 years with Graves' ophthalmopathy.

The chain has TRBV5-1 and TRBJ2-2, with D uncertain. The germline V gene encodes CDR1 SGHRS and CDR2 YFSETQ. This CDR3 comprises 14 residues. Trimming cost V 4 bases and J 6 bases, with 13 bases left between them. CDR3 loop: CASSRYHEAGELFF. The CDR3, as DNA: TGCGCCAGCAGCAGGTATCATGAAGCCGGGGAGCTGTTTTTT.

The chain links TRBV28 to TRBJ1-6; 9 bases are a match to TRBD1. V trimming: 6 bases; J trimming: 1 base; junction bases outside the gene matches: 4. The CDR3 runs 16 residues. Germline CDR1 is MDHEN and CDR2 is SYDVKM. The CDR3 spells CASSSGTGSYNSPLHF. As DNA, the CDR3 is TGTGCCAGCAGCTCCGGGACAGGGTCCTATAATTCACCCCTCCACTTT.

This clonotype was counted at least ten times. CDR3 sequence reads: CASSTTGDYGYTF. In DNA, the CDR3 is TGTGCCAGCAGCACGACAGGGGACTATGGCTACACCTTC. The chain employs TRBV2 and TRBJ1-2; TRBD1 matches 8 bases. Germline loops: CDR1 SNHLY, CDR2 FYNNEI. V dropped 6 bases and J dropped 3; count of bases not matched to a gene: 3. This CDR3 comprises 13 residues.

V usage is TRBV19 and J usage is TRBJ2-7; D is uncertain. Germline-derived CDR1 and CDR2 are LNHDA and SQIVND (reference sequence). This CDR3 spans 14 amino acids. Trimming left V 5 bases short and J 3 bases short, with 14 bases between. CDR3 region: CASSPGYQYYEQYF. CDR3 coding DNA: TGTGCCAGTAGTCCTGGTTACCAATACTACGAGCAGTACTTC.

This clonotype was found many times. CDR3 sequence (DNA): TGTGCCAGCAGCTCAGGGGCAAGGTCCGATCCTAGCACAGATACGCAGTATTTT. Translating gives CASSSGARSDPSTDTQYF. The rearrangement links TRBV7-3 to TRBJ2-3; a possible D gene is TRBD1 (6 bases). The CDR3 spans 18 residues. V was pared by 4 bases and J by 0 bases, with 20 bases between. The germline V gene has CDR1 SGHTA and CDR2 FQGTGA.

The chain carries TRBV20-1 and TRBJ1-6; 8 bases agree with TRBD1. Looked up from germline, CDR1 is DFQATT and CDR2 is SNEGSKA (reference sequence). Germline trimming cut 6 bases from V and 7 bases from J; bases unmatched to any gene: 11. This CDR3 region has 15 residues. The CDR3 region has the DNA TGCAGTGCCCACAGGGGGGGTCCCGGCAATTCACCCCTCCACTTT. This translates into CSAHRGGPGNSPLHF.

This clonotype was seen more than once but under ten times. The CDR3 sequence: CSGQESPNQPQHF. The DNA for the CDR3 is TGCAGCGGTCAAGAGTCCCCCAATCAGCCCCAGCATTTT. The chain joins TRBV29-1 to TRBJ1-5; no clear D. The length of the CDR3 is 13 residues. In germline, CDR1 is SQVTM, CDR2 ANQGSEA. Trimming took 7 bases from V and 3 from J, leaving 13 bases between them.

The gene calls are TRBV28 and TRBJ1-2; D not resolved. V was cut by 5 bases and J by 3 bases, with 19 bases left in between. The CDR3 runs 16 residues. CDR1 is MDHEN and CDR2 is SYDVKM in the germline V gene. As DNA, the CDR3 is TGTGCCAGCAGTCACCTTAGCGCCCTCGGGGACTATGGCTACACCTTC. Its protein is CASSHLSALGDYGYTF.

The V call is TRBV3-1, the J call TRBJ1-6, with D unresolved. The CDR3 is 17 amino acids. CDR1 and CDR2 from the germline V gene are LGHDT and YNNKEL (reference sequence). The V end lost 0 bases, the J end lost 2 bases, and 11 bases lay between the germline ends. The CDR3 DNA follows: TGTGCCAGCAGCCAAGAGGACCCCGGCCCCTATAATTCACCCCTCCACTTT. Protein sequence: CASSQEDPGPYNSPLHF. The whole variable domain, remainder taken from reference TRBV3-1 and TRBJ1-6, is DTAVSQTPKYLVTQMGNDKSIKCEQNLGHDTMYWYKQDSKKFLKIMFSYNNKELIINETVPNRFSPKSPDKAHLNLHINSLELGDSAVYFCASSQEDPGPYNSPLHFGNGTRLTVT.

V usage is TRBV20-1 and J usage is TRBJ2-3; 9 nucleotides align to TRBD1. Germline lookup yields CDR1 DFQATT and CDR2 SNEGSKA (reference sequence). V shed 5 bases, J shed 0 bases, and the junction held 0 bases outside the gene matches. The CDR3 sequence is 13 residues long. The chain's CDR3 is CSAGTGSTDTQYF. The CDR3 DNA follows: TGCAGTGCTGGGACAGGGAGCACAGATACGCAGTATTTT.

The chain joins TRBV9 to TRBJ1-4; D remains ambiguous. In germline, CDR1 is SGDLS, CDR2 YYNGEE. The CDR3 is made up of 14 amino acids. Trimming cost V 0 bases and J 5 bases, with 8 bases left between them. The CDR3 DNA reads as TGTGCCAGCAGCGTAGAATCCAGAAATGAAAAACTGTTTTTT. Encoded protein: CASSVESRNEKLFF.

The chain carries TRBV6-2 or TRBV6-3 and TRBJ2-7; 13 bases fit TRBD2. Germline V lookup: CDR1 MNHEY, CDR2 SVGEGT. V was clipped by 6 bases and J by 3 bases; unmatched bases: 14. The CDR3 runs to 18 residues. CDR3 region: CASSLTVGTSGNVYEQYF. The CDR3 bases are TGTGCCAGCAGCCTTACAGTAGGGACTAGCGGGAACGTCTACGAGCAGTACTTC.

At least ten counts were recorded for this clonotype. The chain uses TRBV24-1 and TRBJ1-1, with 8 bases fitting TRBD1. Trimming at V came to 8 bases and at J to 4 bases, leaving 11 bases not matched to a gene. In germline, CDR1 is KGHDR, CDR2 SFDVKD. CDR3 length: 15 amino acids. The CDR3 region is CATIQGARVGTEAFF. CDR3 DNA sequence: TGTGCCACCATTCAGGGGGCGCGGGTGGGCACTGAAGCTTTCTTT.

This clonotype was detected only a few times. The chain has TRBV6-4 and TRBJ2-2; TRBD2 matches 8 bases. The ends lost 3 bases at V and 5 bases at J; junction bases unmatched: 2. The CDR3 runs to 14 residues. Germline assignment: CDR1 MRHNA and CDR2 SNTAGT. CDR3 loop: CASSELAETGELFF. The CDR3 nucleotides read TGTGCCAGCAGTGAACTAGCGGAAACCGGGGAGCTGTTTTTT.

A few counts support this clonotype. V gene TRBV3-1 combines with J gene TRBJ2-7, with 8 bases aligning to TRBD2. The trim removed 4 bases at V and 2 bases at J, leaving 4 bases unmatched. Germline loops: CDR1 LGHDT, CDR2 YNNKEL (reference sequence). This CDR3 spans 14 amino acids. CDR3 residues: CASSPSGSTYEQYF. DNA for the CDR3: TGTGCCAGCAGCCCCAGCGGGAGTACCTACGAGCAGTACTTC.

The chain is built from TRBV3-1 and TRBJ1-2; D uncertain. Trimming cost V 3 bases and J 8 bases, with 16 bases left between them. This CDR3 region has 14 residues. The germline CDR1 and CDR2 sequences are LGHDT and YNNKEL (reference sequence). In nucleotides, the CDR3 is TGTGCCAGCAGCCACGGGCCTTCCGGGTACGGCTACACCTTC. Translating gives CASSHGPSGYGYTF.

This clonotype came up a few times. V is TRBV27 and J is TRBJ1-2; 8 nucleotides align to TRBD1. V lost 4 bases to trimming and J lost 0 bases; unmatched junction nucleotides: 10. Germline V CDR1 and CDR2: MNHEY, SMNVEV (reference sequence). This CDR3 comprises 17 residues. The CDR3 is CASSSLDRAHPNYGYTF. DNA for the CDR3: TGTGCCAGCAGTTCATTGGACAGGGCCCATCCTAACTATGGCTACACCTTC.

This clonotype appeared a few times. J is TRBJ2-1 and V is TRBV28, with 7 bases matching TRBD2. The CDR3 covers 12 residues. J gave up 9 bases and V 5 bases, and 4 bases lay outside the gene matches. Germline V gene sequence: CDR1 MDHEN, CDR2 SYDVKM. CDR3 sequence: CASSHAGAEQFF. CDR3 bases: TGTGCCAGCAGTCATGCGGGAGCTGAGCAGTTCTTC. The full variable domain, with the rest looked up from reference TRBV28 and TRBJ2-1, is DVKVTQSSRYLVKRTGEKVFLECVQDMDHENMFWYRQDPGLGLRLIYFSYDVKMKEKGDIPEGYSVSREKKERFSLILESASTNQTSMYLCASSHAGAEQFFGPGTRLTVL.

V gene TRBV5-1 combines with J gene TRBJ1-2, with TRBD1 matching over 7 bases. V shed 3 bases and J 8 bases; nucleotides not matched to a gene: 7. CDR1 is SGHRS, CDR2 YFSETQ, per germline. The CDR3 is 13 residues long. The CDR3 DNA is TGCGCCAGCAGCTCTACTTGGACAGGAGGCTACACCTTC. This gives the protein CASSSTWTGGYTF.

Note on this clonotype: This may come from a read error, since a much larger clone is one base off. V usage is TRBV28 and J usage is TRBJ2-3, with TRBD1 matching over 9 bases. V shed 8 bases, J shed 4 bases, and the junction held 10 bases outside the gene matches. The CDR3 extends over 15 amino acids. CDR1 MDHEN and CDR2 SYDVKM come from the germline V gene. The DNA of the CDR3 is TGTGCCAGCCCGCCCGGGACAGGGAATCCAGATACGCAGTATTTT. Protein sequence: CASPPGTGNPDTQYF. The full variable domain, in which reference TRBV28 and TRBJ2-3 provide the parts outside the CDR3, is DVKVTQSSRYLVKRTGEKVFLECVQDMDHENMFWYRQDPGLGLRLIYFSYDVKMKEKGDIPEGYSVSREKKERFSLILESASTNQTSMYLCASPPGTGNPDTQYFGPGTRLTVL.

This chain links TRBV12-3 or TRBV12-4 with TRBJ1-2, with a possible D match to TRBD1 (6 bases). CDR3 size: 15 residues. V gave up 8 bases and J gave up 2 bases, with 18 bases separating them. CDR3 bases: TGTGCCAGCCGCCCCACCGGGACAAACAACTATGGCTACACCTTC. Translated, it gives CASRPTGTNNYGYTF.

The CDR3 protein is CASNSNTGELFF. In DNA, the CDR3 is TGTGCCAGCAACTCCAACACCGGGGAGCTGTTTTTT. The chain links TRBV7-9 to TRBJ2-2; D remains ambiguous. The CDR3 length is 12 residues. Germline V gives CDR1 SEHNR, CDR2 FQNEAQ (reference sequence). Trimming removed 7 bases at V and 2 bases at J, with 5 bases between.

The chain couples TRBV20-1 to TRBJ2-7, with a possible D match to TRBD2 (5 bases). This CDR3 contains 16 residues. CDR1 is DFQATT and CDR2 is SNEGSKA in the germline V gene (reference sequence). V lost 0 bases and J 3 bases, leaving 18 bases between the germline ends. CDR3 coding DNA: TGCAGTGCTAGAGATCTTTTGCGGGCGCCCCTCTACGAGCAGTACTTC. Translated: CSARDLLRAPLYEQYF.

This clonotype has a count of ten or more. The chain carries TRBV2 and TRBJ2-2; 10 bases align to TRBD2. The germline V gene has CDR1 SNHLY and CDR2 FYNNEI. The CDR3 is made up of 15 amino acids. Trimming cost V 6 bases and J 7 bases; bases outside gene matches: 8. CDR3 in amino acids: CASRAGTSVIGELFF. The CDR3 nucleotides read TGTGCCAGCAGGGCCGGGACTAGCGTCATCGGGGAGCTGTTTTTT.

The chain uses TRBV12-3 or TRBV12-4 and TRBJ2-3, with a weak D call TRBD1 (6 bases). The V gene lost 3 bases and the J gene lost 3 bases, with 13 bases spanning the gap. The CDR3 loop spans 15 amino acids. CDR3 nucleotides: TGTGCCAGCAGTTTGGCCAGGGGCGGGACAGATACGCAGTATTTT. Protein product: CASSLARGGTDTQYF.

This clonotype was seen repeatedly, ten times or more. This chain links TRBV6-1 with TRBJ1-1; no firm D call. The CDR3 is 13 residues long. Trimming took 2 bases from V and 6 from J, leaving 10 bases between them. Germline assignment: CDR1 MNHNS and CDR2 SASEGT. The CDR3 DNA reads as TGTGCCAGCAGTGAATTCTTGCGGGCTGAAGCTTTCTTT. Protein: CASSEFLRAEAFF.

This clonotype was counted ten times or more. The gene calls are TRBV6-1 and TRBJ2-5; D unclear. V lost 5 bases, J lost 7 bases, and 11 bases lay in between. Germline CDR1 MNHNS, CDR2 SASEGT. The CDR3 is 12 residues long. DNA of the CDR3: TGTGCCAGCAGTTCGTCGACGGGGACCCAGTACTTC. Protein product: CASSSSTGTQYF.

The chain is built from TRBV27 and TRBJ2-7; TRBD2 agrees at 9 bases. Losses at the gene ends were 3 bases for V and 4 bases for J; bases not matched to a gene: 7. The germline CDR1 and CDR2 sequences are MNHEY and SMNVEV (reference sequence). This CDR3 region has 15 residues. The chain's CDR3 is CASSFSGSWKYEQYF. Written as DNA, the CDR3 is TGTGCCAGCAGTTTTAGCGGGAGTTGGAAGTACGAGCAGTACTTC.

This chain joins TRBV7-9 and TRBJ1-2; D might be TRBD1 (6 bases). The germline V and J ends were trimmed by 5 bases and 2 bases, with 15 bases remaining between them. This CDR3 is 15 amino acids long. Germline-derived CDR1 and CDR2 are SEHNR and FQNEAQ (reference sequence). CDR3 DNA: TGTGCCAGCAGCGATCTAGGACAGACAAACTATGGCTACACCTTC. Its protein product is CASSDLGQTNYGYTF.

V usage is TRBV29-1 and J usage is TRBJ1-1; a weak D match, TRBD1 (5 bases). Germline CDR1 and CDR2: SQVTM and ANQGSEA. The CDR3 is 13 residues long. Between the trimmed V and J ends, which lost 4 bases and 11 bases, there was a span of 20 bases. The CDR3 spells CSVAGEFRTAAFF. In DNA form, the CDR3 reads TGCAGCGTTGCGGGGGAGTTCCGAACGGCTGCTTTCTTT.

This clonotype was seen more than once but under ten times. The chain employs TRBV6-1 and TRBJ2-5; the match to TRBD2 covers 8 bases. Trimming at V came to 8 bases and at J to 7 bases, leaving 12 bases not matched to a gene. Germline-derived CDR1 and CDR2 are MNHNS and SASEGT. This CDR3 is built from 14 residues. The CDR3 region has the DNA TGTGCCAGCTCCCCGGGACTAGTTGGAGGGACCCAGTACTTC. Translated: CASSPGLVGGTQYF.

This clonotype was seen a few times. The chain is built from TRBV7-3 and TRBJ2-2, with TRBD1 identical over 9 bases. Germline CDR1 is SGHTA and CDR2 is FQGTGA. This CDR3 region has 15 residues. The J segment lost 6 bases and the V segment lost 5 bases, leaving 7 bases of the junction unmatched. CDR3 sequence: CASSKQGAPPGELFF. The CDR3 DNA sequence: TGTGCCAGCAGCAAACAGGGGGCGCCACCCGGGGAGCTGTTTTTT.